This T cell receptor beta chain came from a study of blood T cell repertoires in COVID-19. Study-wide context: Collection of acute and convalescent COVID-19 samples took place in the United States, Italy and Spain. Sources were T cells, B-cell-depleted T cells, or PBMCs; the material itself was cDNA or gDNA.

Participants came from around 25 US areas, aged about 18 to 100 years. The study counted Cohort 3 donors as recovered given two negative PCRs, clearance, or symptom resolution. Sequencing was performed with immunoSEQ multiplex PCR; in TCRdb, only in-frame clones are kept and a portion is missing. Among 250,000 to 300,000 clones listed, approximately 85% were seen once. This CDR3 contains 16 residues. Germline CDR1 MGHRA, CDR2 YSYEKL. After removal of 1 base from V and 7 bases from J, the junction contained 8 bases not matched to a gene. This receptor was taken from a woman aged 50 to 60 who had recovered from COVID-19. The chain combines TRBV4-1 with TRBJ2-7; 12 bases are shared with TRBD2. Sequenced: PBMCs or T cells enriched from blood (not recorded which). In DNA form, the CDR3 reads TGCGCCAGCAGCCAAGCTTTTGGACTAGCGGGAACGGAGCAGTACTTC. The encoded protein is CASSQAFGLAGTEQYF.